These 20 T cell receptor beta chains share one sample of origin, sequenced in a study of shared clonotypes between healthy human individuals. Sequencing used immunoSEQ multiplex PCR; TCRdb keeps in-frame clones, though not all of them. The sample records around 940,000 clones, 70% to 85% being singletons. The sequenced material came from memory CD4+ T cells sorted from blood. The subset: CD45RA-negative fraction. These receptors all stem from a man younger than 30 in good health.

This clone was counted many times. The CDR3 sequence: CASSHPGGRQPQHF. The CDR3 nucleotides read TGCGCCAGCAGCCATCCGGGGGGCCGGCAGCCCCAGCATTTT. The V gene is TRBV4-1, the J gene TRBJ1-5, with D tentatively TRBD1 (6 bases). Germline V gene lookup returns CDR1 MGHRA and CDR2 YSYEKL. Trimming took 3 bases from V and 7 from J, leaving 13 bases between them. The CDR3 length is 14 residues.

V and J are TRBV5-8 and TRBJ2-1; weak D call: TRBD2 (5 bases). V lost 3 bases and J 13 bases, leaving 20 bases between the germline ends. Germline CDR1 reads SGHTS; CDR2 reads YDEGEE. This CDR3 contains 14 residues. CDR3 sequence (DNA): TGTGCCAGCAGCTCCCGGGGAGACACCTCACCCCAGTTCTTC. This translates into CASSSRGDTSPQFF.

A single count supports this clone. This sequence joins TRBV5-6 and TRBJ1-2; a possible D gene is TRBD1 (5 bases). This CDR3 is built from 15 residues. Trimming removed 6 bases from V and 8 bases from J, with 23 bases in between. The germline gives CDR1 SGHDT, CDR2 YYEEEE. The CDR3 bases are TGTGCCAGCACCACCTTGGGGCCGGTCCCGAGAGGCTACACCTTC. Translation: CASTTLGPVPRGYTF.

This chain links TRBV1 with TRBJ2-3. TRBV1 is given as a pseudogene. The length of the CDR3 is 17 residues. In DNA, the CDR3 is TGCACCAGCAGCCAAGATTACCCAAGGGTTAGCACAGATACGCAGTATTTT. Protein sequence: CTSSQDYPRVSTDTQYF.

The chain uses TRBV30 and TRBJ1-2; D possibly corresponds to TRBD1 (5 bases). V lost 2 bases and J 0 bases, leaving 13 bases between the germline ends. This CDR3 has 15 amino acids. The germline gives CDR1 GTSNPN, CDR2 SVGIG (reference sequence). The CDR3 sequence is CAWSQGKPSNYGYTF. CDR3 DNA sequence: TGTGCCTGGAGTCAGGGTAAACCCTCTAACTATGGCTACACCTTC.

This rearrangement joins TRBV5-1 to TRBJ1-4; TRBD1 aligns across 7 bases. V shed 4 bases and J 5 bases; nucleotides not matched to a gene: 5. Germline lookup yields CDR1 SGHRS and CDR2 YFSETQ. CDR3 size: 14 residues. As DNA, the CDR3 is TGCGCCAGCAGCGCACAGGGGAAGAATGAAAAACTGTTTTTT. This translates into CASSAQGKNEKLFF.

The chain carries TRBV7-9 and TRBJ1-5, with D unclear. This CDR3 contains 16 residues. Germline V gene data show CDR1 as SEHNR and CDR2 as FQNEAQ (reference sequence). Trimming removed 5 bases at V and 1 base at J, with 15 bases between. The chain's CDR3 is CASSPIGFSSNQPQHF. The CDR3 DNA follows: TGTGCCAGCAGCCCAATAGGCTTTTCGAGCAATCAGCCCCAGCATTTT.

The rearrangement uses TRBV28 and TRBJ1-1; possibly TRBD1 for D (5 bases). Germline V gene data show CDR1 as MDHEN and CDR2 as SYDVKM. The CDR3 runs 16 residues. V was cut by 7 bases and J by 4 bases, with 22 bases left in between. CDR3 coding DNA: TGTGCCAGCACCAAAGGGATGGCCCGTGGGGGCACTGAAGCTTTCTTT. Translating it yields CASTKGMARGGTEAFF.

This clone has only one observation. This sequence joins TRBV2 and TRBJ2-7; D unclear. V was shortened by 0 bases and J by 12 bases, with 12 bases between the two germline ends. Germline assignment: CDR1 SNHLY and CDR2 FYNNEI. CDR3 length equals 12 residues. CDR3 sequence: CASSEAGGIWYF. As DNA, the CDR3 is TGTGCCAGCAGTGAAGCGGGCGGCATTTGGTACTTC.

The gene calls are TRBV11-2 and TRBJ1-2; D ambiguous. V was clipped by 0 bases and J by 1 base, with 9 bases between them. This CDR3 is 15 amino acids long. The germline V gene encodes CDR1 SGHAT and CDR2 FQNNGV. The CDR3 reads CASSLEVNSNYGYTF. Here the CDR3 DNA reads TGTGCCAGCAGCTTAGAAGTAAACAGTAACTATGGCTACACCTTC. Full variable domain (remainder filled in from reference TRBV11-2 and TRBJ1-2): EAGVAQSPRYKIIEKRQSVAFWCNPISGHATLYWYQQILGQGPKLLIQFQNNGVVDDSQLPKDRFSAERLKGVDSTLKIQPAKLEDSAVYLCASSLEVNSNYGYTFGSGTRLTVV.

The V call is TRBV5-1, the J call TRBJ1-4; TRBD1 is a possible D gene (6 bases). Germline CDR1 SGHRS, CDR2 YFSETQ. Trimming shortened V by 6 bases and J by 2 bases, and 14 bases separated the two germline ends. The CDR3 runs 15 residues. In DNA form, the CDR3 reads TGCGCCAGCAACCGGCAGGGGAGGACTAATGAAAAACTGTTTTTT. It specifies CASNRQGRTNEKLFF.

This clone has a handful of counts. The chain uses TRBV30 and TRBJ1-1; 9 bases map to TRBD1. V shed 2 bases and J 5 bases; nucleotides not matched to a gene: 6. CDR1 and CDR2 from the germline V gene are GTSNPN and SVGIG (reference sequence). The CDR3 is 14 amino acids. CDR3 nucleotides: TGTGCCTGGAGTTTAGGGACAGGGAGGACTGAAGCTTTCTTT. Its protein product is CAWSLGTGRTEAFF. Full variable domain (outside the CDR3, taken from reference TRBV30 and TRBJ1-1): SQTIHQWPATLVQPVGSPLSLECTVEGTSNPNLYWYRQAAGRGLQLLFYSVGIGQISSEVPQNLSASRPQDRQFILSSKKLLLSDSGFYLCAWSLGTGRTEAFFGQGTRLTVV.

The rearrangement links TRBV28 to TRBJ2-3; D is uncertain. Germline V gene data show CDR1 as MDHEN and CDR2 as SYDVKM. CDR3 length: 12 residues. Between the trimmed V and J ends, which lost 2 bases and 5 bases, there was a span of 5 bases. CDR3 residues: CASSLLKDTQYF. CDR3 nucleotide sequence: TGTGCCAGCAGTTTACTAAAAGATACGCAGTATTTT.

This sequence joins TRBV7-2 and TRBJ2-2, with 11 bases aligning to TRBD2. V lost 1 base to trimming and J lost 5 bases; unmatched junction nucleotides: 3. This CDR3 has 16 amino acids. Germline values: CDR1 SGHTA, CDR2 FQGNSA. CDR3 in amino acids: CASSLVAGGFTGELFF. The CDR3 DNA sequence: TGTGCCAGCAGCTTAGTAGCGGGAGGGTTTACCGGGGAGCTGTTTTTT. The full variable domain, in which reference TRBV7-2 and TRBJ2-2 provide the parts outside the CDR3, is GAGVSQSPSNKVTEKGKDVELRCDPISGHTALYWYRQSLGQGLEFLIYFQGNSAPDKSGLPSDRFSAERTGGSVSTLTIQRTQQEDSAVYLCASSLVAGGFTGELFFGEGSRLTVL.

The chain recombines TRBV5-6 with TRBJ2-2; 12 bases align to TRBD2. V lost 2 bases and J lost 6; bases outside the gene matches: 8. Germline CDR1 is SGHDT and CDR2 is YYEEEE. The CDR3 length is 17 residues. In nucleotides, the CDR3 is TGTGCCAGCAGCTTACTCACTAGCGGGAGGTCGGCCGGGGAGCTGTTTTTT. Its protein is CASSLLTSGRSAGELFF.

The J gene is TRBJ1-2, the V gene TRBV7-8, with a possible D match to TRBD1 (6 bases). V lost 1 base to trimming and J lost 7 bases, with 10 bases between them. CDR3 length: 13 amino acids. Germline-derived CDR1 and CDR2 are SGHVS and FQNEAQ. In nucleotides, the CDR3 is TGTGCCAGCAGCTTAGTCCGGACAGTTGGCTACACCTTC. This sequence encodes CASSLVRTVGYTF.

The chain links TRBV5-6 to TRBJ1-2; D is possibly TRBD1 (5 bases). The germline V gene encodes CDR1 SGHDT and CDR2 YYEEEE. The germline V and J ends were trimmed by 1 base and 4 bases, with 11 bases remaining between them. The CDR3 has 14 residues. Written as DNA, the CDR3 is TGTGCCAGCAGCTTGATAGGGGAGGGCTATGGCTACACCTTC. Encoded protein: CASSLIGEGYGYTF.

V gene TRBV11-2 combines with J gene TRBJ1-1; D unresolved. Germline-derived CDR1 and CDR2 are SGHAT and FQNNGV. CDR3 length equals 13 residues. With 1 base removed from V and 1 base from J, the gap between germline ends came to 4 bases. The CDR3 region is CASSLGWNTEAFF. The DNA of the CDR3 is TGTGCCAGCAGCTTAGGATGGAACACTGAAGCTTTCTTT. The whole variable domain, remainder taken from reference TRBV11-2 and TRBJ1-1, is EAGVAQSPRYKIIEKRQSVAFWCNPISGHATLYWYQQILGQGPKLLIQFQNNGVVDDSQLPKDRFSAERLKGVDSTLKIQPAKLEDSAVYLCASSLGWNTEAFFGQGTRLTVV.

Remarks on this clone: Other DNA sequences in the same sample also yield this CDR3. This rearrangement joins TRBV5-4 to TRBJ2-4, with 9 bases fitting TRBD1. V trimming: 4 bases; J trimming: 9 bases; junction bases outside the gene matches: 5. The V gene's germline CDR1 is SGHNT and CDR2 YYREEE (reference sequence). The CDR3 consists of 13 residues. This CDR3 reads CASSRDRDGIQYF. CDR3 nucleotides: TGTGCCAGCAGCAGGGACAGGGACGGCATTCAGTACTTC. Drawing the rest from reference TRBV5-4 and TRBJ2-4, the complete variable domain is ETGVTQSPTHLIKTRGQQVTLRCSSQSGHNTVSWYQQALGQGPQFIFQYYREEENGRGNFPPRFSGLQFPNYSSELNVNALELDDSALYLCASSRDRDGIQYFGAGTRLSVL.

The chain carries TRBV4-3 and TRBJ2-2, with no clear D. CDR3 size: 14 residues. Germline V gives CDR1 LGHNA, CDR2 YSLEER. The germline V and J ends were trimmed by 1 base and 4 bases, with 7 bases remaining between them. CDR3 sequence (DNA): TGCGCCAGCAGCCAAGGGTTGGGCACCGGGGAGCTGTTTTTT. Translation: CASSQGLGTGELFF.